This paragraph reports one TCR beta chain. The germline gives CDR1 DFQATT, CDR2 SNEGSKA (reference sequence). This CDR3 comprises 12 residues. TCRdb reanalyzed the 5' RACE reads, giving one entry per CDR3 protein sequence and no DNA. The sample table includes 350,000 to 400,000 distinct CDR3 sequences. The sample originates from a study of monozygotic twins with inflammatory bowel disease. This TCR was sampled from a human donor with ulcerative colitis or Crohn's disease, or a healthy co-twin of an affected twin (not recorded which). The sample was blood. The chain recombines TRBV20-1 with TRBJ2-1; without DNA, the TCRdb call of TRBD1 cannot be checked. The CDR3 protein is CSALRGIDEQFF.